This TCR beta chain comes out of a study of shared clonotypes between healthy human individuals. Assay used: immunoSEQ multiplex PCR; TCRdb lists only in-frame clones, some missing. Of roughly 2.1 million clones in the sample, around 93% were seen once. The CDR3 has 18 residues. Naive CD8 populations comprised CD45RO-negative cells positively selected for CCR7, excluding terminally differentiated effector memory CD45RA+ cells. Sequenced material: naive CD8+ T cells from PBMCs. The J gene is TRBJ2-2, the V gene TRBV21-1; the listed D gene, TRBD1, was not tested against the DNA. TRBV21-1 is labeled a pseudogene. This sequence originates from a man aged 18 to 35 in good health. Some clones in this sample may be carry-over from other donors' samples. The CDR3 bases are TGTGCCAGCAGCAAAGTGGGCCGAGGAGAAGGGGGCACCGGGGAGCTGTTTTTT. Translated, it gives CASSKVGRGEGGTGELFF.